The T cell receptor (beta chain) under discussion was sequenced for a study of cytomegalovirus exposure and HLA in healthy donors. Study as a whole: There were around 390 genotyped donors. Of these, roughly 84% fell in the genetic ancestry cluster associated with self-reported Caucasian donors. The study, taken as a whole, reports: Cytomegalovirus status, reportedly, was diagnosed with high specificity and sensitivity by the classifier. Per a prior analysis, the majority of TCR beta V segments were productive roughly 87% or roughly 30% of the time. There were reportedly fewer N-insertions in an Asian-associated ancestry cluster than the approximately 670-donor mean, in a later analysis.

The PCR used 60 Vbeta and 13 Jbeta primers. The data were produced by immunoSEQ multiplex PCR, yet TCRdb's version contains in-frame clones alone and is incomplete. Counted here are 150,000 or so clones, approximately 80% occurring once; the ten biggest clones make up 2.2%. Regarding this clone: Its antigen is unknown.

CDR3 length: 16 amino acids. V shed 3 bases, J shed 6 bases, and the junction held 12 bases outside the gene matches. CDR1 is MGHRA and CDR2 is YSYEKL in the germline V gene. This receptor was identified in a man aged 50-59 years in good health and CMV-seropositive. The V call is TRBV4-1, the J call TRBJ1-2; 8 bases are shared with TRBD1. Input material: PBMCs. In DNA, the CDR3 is TGCGCCAGCAGCCAGGACAGGGTCCCCTCTACTGATGGCTACACCTTC. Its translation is CASSQDRVPSTDGYTF.